This TCR beta chain appears in the sequencing data of a study of blood T cell repertoires in COVID-19. Study information: T cells, B-cell-depleted T cells, or PBMCs provided the cDNA or gDNA that served as material.

CDR1 is ENHRY, CDR2 SYGVKD, per germline. Deletions cut 3 bases from V and 4 bases from J, with 12 bases between. The CDR3 contains 14 residues. Data came from immunoSEQ multiplex PCR; TCRdb stores just in-frame clones and leaves some out. Of 200,000 to 250,000 clones listed, around 90% were seen once; the top ten hold roughly 0.79%. The chain joins TRBV10-3 to TRBJ1-2, with D possibly matching TRBD1 (6 bases). The source is a man younger than 40 with COVID-19, enrolled during active disease. The material sequenced was peripheral blood. CDR3 amino acids: CAISDRQGSYGYTF. CDR3 nucleotides: TGTGCCATCAGTGACCGGCAGGGGTCCTATGGCTACACCTTC.